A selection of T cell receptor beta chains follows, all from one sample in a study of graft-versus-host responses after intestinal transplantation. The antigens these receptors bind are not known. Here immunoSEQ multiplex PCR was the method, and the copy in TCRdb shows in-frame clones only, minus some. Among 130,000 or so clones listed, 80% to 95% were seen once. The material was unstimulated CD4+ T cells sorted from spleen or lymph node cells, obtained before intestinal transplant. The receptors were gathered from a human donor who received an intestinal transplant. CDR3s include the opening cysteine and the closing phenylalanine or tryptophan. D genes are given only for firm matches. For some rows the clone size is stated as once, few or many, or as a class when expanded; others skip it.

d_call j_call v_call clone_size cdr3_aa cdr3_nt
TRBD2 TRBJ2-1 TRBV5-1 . CASSLSGAYNNEQFF TGCGCCAGCAGCCTTAGCGGGGCGTACAACAATGAGCAGTTCTTC
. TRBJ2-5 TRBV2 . CASSEGQPQETQYF TGTGCCAGCAGTGAAGGACAACCCCAAGAGACCCAGTACTTC
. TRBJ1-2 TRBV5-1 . CASSLNRLGYGYTF TGCGCCAGCAGCTTGAACAGGTTAGGGTATGGCTACACCTTC
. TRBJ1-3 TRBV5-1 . CASSPDGYSGNTIYF TGCGCCAGCAGCCCCGACGGTTACTCTGGAAACACCATATATTTT
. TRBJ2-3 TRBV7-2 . CASSPRFGTDTQYF TGTGCCAGCAGCCCTCGGTTTGGCACAGATACGCAGTATTTT
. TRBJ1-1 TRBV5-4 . CASSLWRTEAFF TGTGCCAGCAGCTTGTGGCGCACTGAAGCTTTCTTT
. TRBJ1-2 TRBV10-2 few CASRVGDYGYTF TGCGCCAGCAGGGTCGGGGACTATGGCTACACCTTC
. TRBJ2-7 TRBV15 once CATSRAAGTYEQYF TGTGCCACCAGCAGAGCGGCGGGGACCTACGAGCAGTACTTC
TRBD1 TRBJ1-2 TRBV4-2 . CASSRHGQGADYGYTF TGTGCCAGCAGCCGCCACGGACAGGGGGCGGACTATGGCTACACCTTC
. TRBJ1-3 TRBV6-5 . CASSSPGGQGNTIYF TGTGCCAGCAGTTCGCCGGGGGGCCAAGGAAACACCATATATTTT
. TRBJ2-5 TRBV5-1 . CASSLGLLRETQYF TGCGCCAGCAGCTTGGGGCTCCTCCGCGAGACCCAGTACTTC
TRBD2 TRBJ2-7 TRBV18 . CASSPGLAGTYEQYF TGTGCCAGCTCACCAGGGCTAGCGGGCACCTACGAGCAGTACTTC
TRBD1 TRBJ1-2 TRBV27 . CASSTGASGYTF TGTGCCAGCAGTACAGGGGCGTCGGGCTACACCTTC
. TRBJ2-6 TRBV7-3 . CASSPTWVSGANVLTF TGTGCCAGCAGCCCGACCTGGGTGTCTGGGGCCAACGTCCTGACTTTC
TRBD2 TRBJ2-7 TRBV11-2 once CASSPGGYPYEQYF TGTGCCAGCAGCCCGGGAGGTTACCCCTACGAGCAGTACTTC
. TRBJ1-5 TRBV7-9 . CASSLAFQGDSRNQPQHF TGTGCCAGCAGCTTAGCGTTTCAGGGCGATTCTCGCAATCAGCCCCAGCATTTT
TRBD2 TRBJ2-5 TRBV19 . CATRGTSGTGGTQYF TGTGCCACTCGGGGGACTAGCGGGACCGGGGGGACCCAGTACTTC